What follows are 24 T cell receptor beta chains derived from one specimen sequenced in a study of blood T cell repertoires in COVID-19. The protocol was immunoSEQ multiplex PCR, while the TCRdb copy is restricted to in-frame clones and leaves out a portion. The sample lists about 400,000 clones; around 90% were seen once. The specimen sequenced was peripheral blood. Receptors were obtained from a human donor in a cohort sampled during active COVID-19.

The gene calls are TRBV28 and TRBJ2-7, with D perhaps matching TRBD1 (5 bases). CDR1 is MDHEN and CDR2 is SYDVKM in the germline V gene. CDR3 length equals 14 residues. The V end was cut by 7 bases, the J end by 3 bases, with 16 bases between. The DNA for the CDR3 is TGTGCCAGCACCATACGTACAGGAAACTACGAGCAGTACTTC. This translates into CASTIRTGNYEQYF.

The chain employs TRBV18 and TRBJ2-1; 7 bases line up with TRBD1. This CDR3 region has 15 residues. Germline lookup yields CDR1 KGHSH and CDR2 LQKENI. The V gene end was trimmed by 2 bases and the J gene end by 3 bases; junction bases not matched to a gene: 4. CDR3 amino acids: CASSPLQGIYNEQFF. CDR3 in DNA: TGTGCCAGCTCACCATTACAGGGGATCTACAATGAGCAGTTCTTC.

The CDR3 coding sequence is TGTGCCTGGAGCCCCCGGACAGGGCGGGGGCAGCCCCAGCATTTT. The encoded protein is CAWSPRTGRGQPQHF. V gene TRBV30 combines with J gene TRBJ1-5; 8 nucleotides match TRBD1. Germline lookup yields CDR1 GTSNPN and CDR2 SVGIG (reference sequence). V gave up 3 bases and J gave up 7 bases; unmatched junction bases: 11. The CDR3 contains 15 residues.

The rearrangement uses TRBV6-1 and TRBJ1-4; 7 bases map to TRBD1. V was clipped by 6 bases and J by 4 bases; unmatched bases: 11. CDR1 MNHNS and CDR2 SASEGT come from the germline V gene. This CDR3 has 16 residues. CDR3 sequence (DNA): TGTGCCAGCAGGGAAACAGGGGTCCGGGATAATGAAAAACTGTTTTTT. The encoded protein is CASRETGVRDNEKLFF.

The V gene is TRBV30, the J gene TRBJ2-7, with D possibly TRBD1 on 5 matching bases. This CDR3 spans 12 amino acids. Germline CDR1 is GTSNPN and CDR2 is SVGIG (reference sequence). V was clipped by 8 bases and J by 2 bases, with 13 bases between them. The CDR3 spells CAGTRATYEQYF. In nucleotides, the CDR3 is TGTGCCGGAACCAGGGCGACCTACGAGCAGTACTTC.

CDR3 sequence (DNA): TGCGCCAGCAGCCAAGATCGGGGCTACGAGCAGTACTTC. This sequence encodes CASSQDRGYEQYF. The genes are TRBV4-1 and TRBJ2-7; TRBD2 is a possible D gene (5 bases). CDR1 is MGHRA and CDR2 is YSYEKL in the germline V gene. Trimming shortened V by 0 bases and J by 3 bases, and 6 bases separated the two germline ends. The CDR3 loop spans 13 amino acids.

V is TRBV19 and J is TRBJ2-7; 8 bases match TRBD2. V was pared by 4 bases and J by 5 bases, with 10 bases of the junction left unmatched. Germline CDR1 reads LNHDA; CDR2 reads SQIVND (reference sequence). The CDR3 has 15 residues. For the CDR3, the DNA is TGTGCCAGTAGTAGAACCGGGACTAGGGGTCACGAGCAGTACTTC. It translates to CASSRTGTRGHEQYF.

V gene TRBV10-3 combines with J gene TRBJ2-5; TRBD1 might be the D (5 bases). Trimming cost V 9 bases and J 3 bases, with 14 bases left between them. The CDR3 totals 13 residues. Looked up from germline, CDR1 is ENHRY and CDR2 is SYGVKD. The CDR3 reads CAIGLTAEETQYF. CDR3 sequence (DNA): TGTGCCATTGGATTGACAGCAGAAGAGACCCAGTACTTC.

The rearrangement uses TRBV4-2 and TRBJ2-7, with 7 positions matching TRBD1. Germline values: CDR1 LGHNA, CDR2 YNFKEQ. CDR3 size: 14 residues. Trimming cost V 4 bases and J 3 bases; bases outside gene matches: 6. CDR3: CASSPRDSYYEQYF. In DNA, the CDR3 is TGTGCCAGCAGCCCCCGGGACAGTTACTACGAGCAGTACTTC.

This clone was seen a handful of times. The V call is TRBV4-2, the J call TRBJ2-7, with 8 bases lining up with TRBD1. CDR1 LGHNA and CDR2 YNFKEQ come from the germline V gene. The CDR3 spans 15 residues. V was clipped by 0 bases and J by 5 bases; unmatched bases: 6. The DNA of the CDR3 is TGTGCCAGCAGCCAAGATCGACAGGGGAACCACGAGCAGTACTTC. This gives the protein CASSQDRQGNHEQYF.

V and J are TRBV5-1 and TRBJ1-1; weak D call: TRBD1 (6 bases). V was pared by 4 bases and J by 6 bases, with 31 bases between. CDR3 size: 19 residues. Germline V gene lookup returns CDR1 SGHRS and CDR2 YFSETQ. Here the CDR3 DNA reads TGCGCCAGCAGCCCGAAGTTGGACAGCGGGATCCCAGGCATTGCTGAAGCTTTCTTT. Amino acid sequence: CASSPKLDSGIPGIAEAFF.

Details on this clone: Other nucleotide sequences in the sample specify the same CDR3. The chain is built from TRBV9 and TRBJ2-3; possible D gene TRBD2, 5 bases. The CDR3 loop spans 15 amino acids. V gave up 0 bases and J gave up 4 bases, with 12 bases separating them. The germline V gene encodes CDR1 SGDLS and CDR2 YYNGEE. This CDR3 is CASSVAGTRADTQYF. CDR3 sequence (DNA): TGTGCCAGCAGCGTAGCGGGAACCCGGGCAGATACGCAGTATTTT.

V is TRBV11-2 and J is TRBJ1-1, with 7 bases aligning to TRBD1. The germline CDR1 and CDR2 sequences are SGHAT and FQNNGV. V was pared by 6 bases and J by 1 base, with 11 bases of the junction left unmatched. This CDR3 has 16 amino acids. CDR3 sequence reads: CASSFRRTGSNTEAFF. The CDR3 coding sequence is TGTGCCAGCAGTTTCCGAAGGACAGGTTCGAACACTGAAGCTTTCTTT.

V gene TRBV5-1 combines with J gene TRBJ2-1, with 14 bases matching TRBD2. V trimming: 3 bases; J trimming: 0 bases; junction bases outside the gene matches: 8. CDR1 and CDR2 (germline): SGHRS, YFSETQ. The CDR3 is 19 residues long. The CDR3 is CASSWTGTSGSSSYNEQFF. Written as DNA, the CDR3 is TGCGCCAGCAGCTGGACCGGGACTAGCGGGAGCTCCTCCTACAATGAGCAGTTCTTC.

The gene calls are TRBV7-2 and TRBJ2-5; tentative D call: TRBD1 (5 bases). CDR3 length: 15 residues. V gave up 0 bases and J gave up 5 bases, with 13 bases separating them. Germline CDR1 SGHTA, CDR2 FQGNSA. The CDR3 DNA is TGTGCCAGCAGCTTAGCGCTCCAGGGCTCTGAGACCCAGTACTTC. Amino acids: CASSLALQGSETQYF. Variable domain in full (rest from reference TRBV7-2 and TRBJ2-5): GAGVSQSPSNKVTEKGKDVELRCDPISGHTALYWYRQSLGQGLEFLIYFQGNSAPDKSGLPSDRFSAERTGGSVSTLTIQRTQQEDSAVYLCASSLALQGSETQYFGPGTRLLVL.

The chain employs TRBV6-6 and TRBJ1-5; unclear D gene. Germline-derived CDR1 and CDR2 are MNHNY and SVGAGI (reference sequence). The CDR3 covers 12 residues. V was trimmed by 6 bases and J by 4 bases, leaving 7 bases between them. This chain's CDR3 is CASRYQNQPQHF. CDR3 sequence (DNA): TGTGCCAGCAGATATCAGAATCAGCCCCAGCATTTT.

This clone occurred a few times. This chain joins TRBV2 and TRBJ1-4; no clear D gene. The V and J ends lost 7 bases and 6 bases respectively, with 9 bases between them. This CDR3 has 12 amino acids. The germline V gene encodes CDR1 SNHLY and CDR2 FYNNEI. This CDR3 reads CASIGGDEKLFF. The CDR3 nucleotides read TGTGCCAGCATTGGCGGGGATGAAAAACTGTTTTTT.

The chain uses TRBV18 and TRBJ1-5, with D uncertain. Germline loops: CDR1 KGHSH, CDR2 LQKENI. Deletions cut 2 bases from V and 5 bases from J, with 10 bases between. The CDR3 loop spans 14 amino acids. CDR3 loop: CASSPGGRDQPQHF. CDR3 nucleotide sequence: TGTGCCAGCTCACCAGGAGGAAGAGATCAGCCCCAGCATTTT.

The V gene is TRBV30, the J gene TRBJ1-6; the match to TRBD1 covers 8 bases. The CDR3 contains 13 residues. Germline assignment: CDR1 GTSNPN and CDR2 SVGIG (reference sequence). J was trimmed by 7 bases and V by 4 bases; bases with no gene match: 3. The CDR3 loop is CAWTGQGNSPLHF. In DNA form, the CDR3 reads TGTGCCTGGACTGGACAGGGAAATTCACCCCTCCACTTT.

The chain carries TRBV2 and TRBJ2-5, with D possibly being TRBD2 (5 bases). V was cut by 2 bases and J by 9 bases, with 19 bases left in between. Germline lookup yields CDR1 SNHLY and CDR2 FYNNEI. The CDR3 sequence is 15 residues long. The CDR3 here is CASSERETEKMSQYF. The CDR3 DNA reads TGTGCCAGCAGTGAAAGGGAGACTGAGAAGATGTCCCAGTACTTC.

The rearrangement uses TRBV5-1 and TRBJ2-1; no clear D. The V gene's germline CDR1 is SGHRS and CDR2 YFSETQ. The CDR3 is 11 residues long. V shed 4 bases and J shed 5 bases, with 4 bases lying between them. The DNA of the CDR3 is TGCGCCAGCAGCGTTAACAATGAGCAGTTCTTC. This codes for CASSVNNEQFF.

The chain combines TRBV5-1 with TRBJ2-7, with D uncertain. CDR3 length: 14 residues. Trimming pared 1 base from V and 6 bases from J, leaving 14 bases between. The germline V gene encodes CDR1 SGHRS and CDR2 YFSETQ. CDR3 residues: CASSLRPLTGEQYF. DNA of the CDR3: TGCGCCAGCAGCTTGAGACCCCTCACGGGCGAGCAGTACTTC.

The chain couples TRBV14 to TRBJ1-2, with TRBD1 as a possible D gene (5 bases). CDR3 length: 12 residues. Germline-derived CDR1 and CDR2 are SGHDN and FVKESK. V lost 4 bases and J lost 4, with 7 bases in between. The CDR3 protein is CASSPQGYGYTF. The CDR3 DNA reads as TGTGCCAGCAGCCCTCAGGGCTATGGCTACACCTTC.

The chain employs TRBV20-1 and TRBJ1-1; D ambiguous. The CDR3 is 11 residues long. Per germline, CDR1 DFQATT and CDR2 SNEGSKA (reference sequence). V was pared by 1 base and J by 6 bases, with 6 bases between. CDR3 protein: CSARGLAEAFF. In nucleotides, the CDR3 is TGCAGTGCTAGAGGGCTCGCTGAAGCTTTCTTT.